A single sample is the source of the 10 T cell receptor beta chains below, sequenced in a study of T cell repertoires in ileal Crohn's disease. Profiled with immunoSEQ multiplex PCR; TCRdb holds only in-frame clones, not every one. Of about 5,600 clones listed, approximately 85% were seen once; the top ten hold roughly a tenth. The sequenced sample was ileal tissue. All receptors derive from an adult with Crohn's disease.

This chain connects TRBV29-1 to TRBJ2-2, with 8 bases that match TRBD1. Per germline, CDR1 SQVTM and CDR2 ANQGSEA. V lost 7 bases and J lost 7; bases outside the gene matches: 8. The CDR3 totals 13 residues. The CDR3 DNA reads TGCAGCGGTCAGGGGGCAAGCCACGGGGAGCTGTTTTTT. Its translation is CSGQGASHGELFF.

V usage is TRBV2 and J usage is TRBJ1-5, with D hard to call. This CDR3 has 13 amino acids. Germline V gene lookup returns CDR1 SNHLY and CDR2 FYNNEI. Trimming took 3 bases from V and 3 from J, leaving 6 bases between them. CDR3 DNA: TGTGCCAGCAGTGACAGAATCAATCAGCCCCAGCATTTT. Protein: CASSDRINQPQHF.

V is TRBV12-1 and J is TRBJ1-2; the D call in the table, TRBD1, was not verified against the DNA. TRBV12-1 is termed a pseudogene. CDR3 length: 12 residues. CDR3 sequence (DNA): TGTGCCAGCAGCTTGGGACATTATGGCTACACCTTC. Protein: CASSLGHYGYTF.

The V gene is TRBV27, the J gene TRBJ2-5; D uncertain. V lost 3 bases and J 2 bases, leaving 13 bases between the germline ends. This CDR3 has 15 residues. Germline values: CDR1 MNHEY, CDR2 SMNVEV (reference sequence). The CDR3 sequence is CASSFRPWPQETQYF. The DNA for the CDR3 is TGTGCCAGCAGTTTTCGCCCTTGGCCTCAAGAGACCCAGTACTTC.

The chain recombines TRBV19 with TRBJ2-5; 10 bases fit TRBD2. V was pared by 3 bases and J by 6 bases, with 13 bases of the junction left unmatched. From germline, CDR1 is LNHDA and CDR2 SQIVND (reference sequence). The CDR3 covers 17 residues. The CDR3 reads CASSIGRSGGDPKTQYF. The DNA for the CDR3 is TGTGCCAGTAGTATTGGTCGAAGCGGGGGGGACCCCAAGACCCAGTACTTC. Variable domain in full (rest from reference TRBV19 and TRBJ2-5): DGGITQSPKYLFRKEGQNVTLSCEQNLNHDAMYWYRQDPGQGLRLIYYSQIVNDFQKGDIAEGYSVSREKKESFPLTVTSAQKNPTAFYLCASSIGRSGGDPKTQYFGPGTRLLVL.

The rearrangement uses TRBV7-2 and TRBJ1-6; 7 nucleotides agree with TRBD1. CDR3 length: 15 amino acids. Germline assignment: CDR1 SGHTA and CDR2 FQGNSA. Trimming took 1 base from V and 7 from J; bases not matched to a gene: 4. CDR3 nucleotide sequence: TGTGCCAGCAGCTTAGGGGGGACAGCAAATTCACCCCTCCACTTT. It translates to CASSLGGTANSPLHF.

The chain joins TRBV7-3 to TRBJ2-1, with 9 bases matching TRBD1. This CDR3 has 14 amino acids. Germline-derived CDR1 and CDR2 are SGHTA and FQGTGA. Trimming removed 0 bases from V and 15 bases from J; junction bases left unmatched: 9. The CDR3 DNA follows: TGTGCCAGCAGCTTAACCGGCGGGACAGGGTTACTGTTCTTC. Translated, it gives CASSLTGGTGLLFF.

This clone was detected a few times. The V gene is TRBV6-1, the J gene TRBJ2-7; 8 bases line up with TRBD1. V was clipped by 4 bases and J by 4 bases; unmatched bases: 21. Per the germline V gene, CDR1 is MNHNS and CDR2 is SASEGT. The length of the CDR3 is 19 residues. The CDR3 region has the DNA TGTGCCAGCAGTGGCCGACGACGGGCTCAGGGGGCGAATCAATACGAGCAGTACTTC. This codes for CASSGRRRAQGANQYEQYF.

The chain joins TRBV19 to TRBJ2-1; 9 nucleotides align to TRBD1. CDR3 size: 15 residues. V shed 5 bases and J 6 bases; nucleotides not matched to a gene: 8. CDR1 and CDR2 (germline): LNHDA, SQIVND (reference sequence). The DNA of the CDR3 is TGTGCCAGTAGTGAGGGACAGGGAGGGAGCAATGAGCAGTTCTTC. Protein product: CASSEGQGGSNEQFF.

The chain is built from TRBV11-2 and TRBJ2-2; D possibly corresponds to TRBD2 (6 bases). The CDR3 has 14 residues. V dropped 1 base and J dropped 3 bases, with 6 bases sitting between them. Looked up from germline, CDR1 is SGHAT and CDR2 is FQNNGV. CDR3: CASSLGGDTGELFF. For the CDR3, the DNA is TGTGCCAGCAGCTTAGGGGGGGACACCGGGGAGCTGTTTTTT.